The T cell receptor (beta chain) under discussion was sequenced for a study of blood T cell repertoires in COVID-19. The assay was immunoSEQ multiplex PCR, and TCRdb's table has in-frame clones only and misses some. The data show roughly 380,000 clones, with 70% to 85% seen just once and approximately 1% held by the top ten. Germline CDR1 reads SGHRS; CDR2 reads YFSETQ. The CDR3 has 13 residues. V lost 0 bases and J 3 bases, leaving 7 bases between the germline ends. This clone was observed a single time. The gene calls are TRBV5-1 and TRBJ2-7, with D possibly being TRBD2 (6 bases). The sequence came from a human donor with acute or convalescent COVID-19. The donor label of this sample is uncertain. Specimen: peripheral blood. CDR3 coding DNA: TGCGCCAGCAGCTTGGCGGAGGGCTACGAGCAGTACTTC. Protein sequence: CASSLAEGYEQYF. Looking up the rest from reference TRBV5-1 and TRBJ2-7 gives the full variable domain: KAGVTQTPRYLIKTRGQQVTLSCSPISGHRSVSWYQQTPGQGLQFLFEYFSETQRNKGNFPGRFSGRQFSNSRSEMNVSTLELGDSALYLCASSLAEGYEQYFGPGTRLTVT.